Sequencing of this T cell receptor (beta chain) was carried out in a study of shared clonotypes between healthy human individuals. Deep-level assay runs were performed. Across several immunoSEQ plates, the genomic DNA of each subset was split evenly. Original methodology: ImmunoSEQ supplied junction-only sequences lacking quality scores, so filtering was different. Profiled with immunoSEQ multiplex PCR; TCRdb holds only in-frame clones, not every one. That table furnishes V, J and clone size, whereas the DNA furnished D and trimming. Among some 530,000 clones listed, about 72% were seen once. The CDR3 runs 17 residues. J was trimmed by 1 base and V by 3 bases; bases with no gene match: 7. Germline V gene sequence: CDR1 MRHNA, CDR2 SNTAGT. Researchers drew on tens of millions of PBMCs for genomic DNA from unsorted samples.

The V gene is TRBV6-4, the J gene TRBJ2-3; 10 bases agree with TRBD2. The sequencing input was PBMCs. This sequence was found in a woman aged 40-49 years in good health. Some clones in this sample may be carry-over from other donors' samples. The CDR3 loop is CASSEVAGGGGTDTQYF. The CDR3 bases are TGTGCCAGCAGTGAAGTAGCGGGAGGCGGGGGCACAGATACGCAGTATTTT.